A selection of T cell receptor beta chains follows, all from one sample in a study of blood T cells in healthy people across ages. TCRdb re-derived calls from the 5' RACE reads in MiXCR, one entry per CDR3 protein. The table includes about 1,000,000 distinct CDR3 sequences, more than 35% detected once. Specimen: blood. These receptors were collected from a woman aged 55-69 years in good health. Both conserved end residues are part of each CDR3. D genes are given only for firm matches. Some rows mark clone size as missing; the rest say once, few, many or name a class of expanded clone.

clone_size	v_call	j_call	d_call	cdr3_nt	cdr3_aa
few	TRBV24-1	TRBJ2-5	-	TGTGCCACCAGTGATTTGCAAAGTGGCAGCTGGGAGACCCAGTACTTC	CATSDLQSGSWETQYF
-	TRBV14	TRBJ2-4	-	TGTGCCAGCAGCCCTGCGACAGGAGGGGTAGCGGGCAAAAACATTCAGTACTTC	CASSPATGGVAGKNIQYF
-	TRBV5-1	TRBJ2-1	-	TGCGCCAGCAGTGGAAATTACCCCTATGAGCAGTTCTTC	CASSGNYPYEQFF
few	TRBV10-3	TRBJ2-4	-	TGTGCCATCAGTGAGTCTGGGGGCAGGGGGGAGCAGTACTTC	CAISESGGRGEQYF
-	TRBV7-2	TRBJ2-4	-	TGTGCCAGCAGCATTGAGCGGACCCGGGGAAGCATTCAGTACTTC	CASSIERTRGSIQYF
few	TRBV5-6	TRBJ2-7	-	TGTGCCAGCAGCTCCGAGGGAAGCTACGAGCAGTACTTC	CASSSEGSYEQYF
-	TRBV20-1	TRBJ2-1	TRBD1	TGCAGTGCTCTGGGACAGGCCAATGAGCAGTTCTTC	CSALGQANEQFF
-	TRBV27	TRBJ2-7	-	TGTGCCAGCAGGGGATCAGTTGGGGCCCGCTACGAGCAGTACTTC	CASRGSVGARYEQYF
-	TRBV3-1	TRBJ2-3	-	TGTGCCAGCAGCCAACCTCCGGCAGATACGCAGTATTTT	CASSQPPADTQYF
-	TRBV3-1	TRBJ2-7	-	TGTGCCAGCAGCCAGAACGGGGTTGGGAGATACGAGCAGTACTTC	CASSQNGVGRYEQYF
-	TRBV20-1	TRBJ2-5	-	TGCAATGCTAGAGATAGTAGTCCGGAGACCCAGTACTTC	CNARDSSPETQYF
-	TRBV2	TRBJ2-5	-	TGTGCCAGCAGGCCCCCCTCGTCGTCGTCGCAGTACTTC	CASRPPSSSSQYF
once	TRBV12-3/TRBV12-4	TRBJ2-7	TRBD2	TGTGCCAGCAGTTTAGACGGGAGGGCCCCGAGTGAGCAGTACTTC	CASSLDGRAPSEQYF
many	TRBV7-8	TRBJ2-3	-	TGTGCCAGCAGCCCACCACAGGTTATGCGCGTTACAGATACGCAGTATTTT	CASSPPQVMRVTDTQYF
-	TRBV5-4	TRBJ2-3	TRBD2	TGTGCCAGCAGCGGCGGGGGAGCGGTAAGCACAGATACGCAGTATTTT	CASSGGGAVSTDTQYF
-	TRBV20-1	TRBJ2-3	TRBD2	TGCAGTGCTAGCCCACTAGCGGGAGGGCCAGGCACAGATACGCAGTATTTT	CSASPLAGGPGTDTQYF
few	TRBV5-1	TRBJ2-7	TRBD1	TGCGCCAGCAGCTTGGTGACGGGACAGGGTAGCGAGCAGTACTTC	CASSLVTGQGSEQYF
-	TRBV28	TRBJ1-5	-	TGTGCCAGCAGTTTCGGGGGAGGGGGTCAGCCCCAGCATTTT	CASSFGGGGQPQHF